The following is a T cell receptor (beta chain) sequence with its context. Its antigen remains unknown. This sample was included in a study of cytomegalovirus exposure and HLA in healthy donors. Overall study findings and caveats: Presence/absence analyses assumed roughly uniform sequencing depth across donors. It was reported in a later analysis that an Asian-associated ancestry cluster showed fewer N-insertions than the roughly 670-donor mean. Researchers counted some 150 TCR beta chains as cytomegalovirus-associated. Some highly shared sequence variants likely arose as a pipeline artifact.

The PCR contained 60 Vbeta and 13 Jbeta primers. Sequencing used immunoSEQ multiplex PCR; TCRdb keeps in-frame clones, though not all of them. The ten top clones account for about 1%, within a sample of some 200,000 clones. This TCR came from a girl aged 2-9 years in good health and CMV-seropositive. Specimen: PBMCs.

CDR3 loop: CASSGMTDMGYGYTF. CDR3 DNA: TGTGCCAGCAGTGGGATGACAGACATGGGATATGGCTACACCTTC. This sequence joins TRBV28 and TRBJ1-2; TRBD1 is a possible D gene (5 bases). Trimming pared 5 bases from V and 5 bases from J, leaving 18 bases between. The V gene's germline CDR1 is MDHEN and CDR2 SYDVKM. The CDR3 loop spans 15 amino acids.